Below, 5 T cell receptor beta chains from the same sample are listed, as sequenced in a study of tumor and adjacent non-tumor tissue in lung cancer. RNA was extracted from bulk tissue without any cell sorting. TCRbeta libraries were built with three rounds of nested PCR, modified from ARM-PCR. Each CDR3 protein is one row after TCRdb ran MiXCR on the multiplex PCR reads. The data contain about 93,000 distinct CDR3 sequences, about 66% of them singletons. The sample was lung tumor tissue. These TCRs come from a man aged 55 to 70 with non-small cell lung cancer.

The chain employs TRBV5-8 and TRBJ2-2, with 7 bases aligning to TRBD2. Germline CDR1 reads SGHTS; CDR2 reads YDEGEE. Losses at the gene ends were 4 bases for V and 6 bases for J; bases not matched to a gene: 9. This CDR3 contains 15 residues. The CDR3 here is CASSSGTCWAGELFF. The CDR3 DNA reads as TGTGCCAGCAGCAGCGGGACGTGCTGGGCCGGGGAGCTGTTTTTT.

This clonotype was recorded a few times. This sequence may be a read error, since a much larger clone differs from it by one base. The V call is TRBV29-1, the J call TRBJ1-1; D call uncertain. Looked up from germline, CDR1 is SQVTM and CDR2 is ANQGSEA. The CDR3 covers 13 residues. The V gene lost 7 bases and the J gene lost 1 base, with 13 bases spanning the gap. CDR3 residues: CSAVPNPNTEAFF. DNA for the CDR3: TGCAGCGCAGTGCCTAACCCGAACACTGAAGCTTTCTTT.

Concerning this clonotype: The junction shows a germline mismatch at one end, possibly a read error. The chain couples TRBV10-2 to TRBJ1-1; D not resolved. The CDR3 is 14 residues long. Germline CDR1 and CDR2: WSHSY and SAAADI. CDR3 sequence reads: CTSSEDGMNTDAFF. CDR3 sequence (DNA): TGCACCAGCAGTGAGGACGGAATGAACACTGACGCTTTCTTT.

This clonotype occurred many times. The chain couples TRBV5-6 to TRBJ2-1; TRBD2 might be the D (6 bases). The germline V gene has CDR1 SGHDT and CDR2 YYEEEE. V was cut by 1 base and J by 0 bases, with 26 bases left in between. The CDR3 sequence is 21 residues long. The CDR3 region has the DNA TGTGCCAGCAGCTTGAGACGGTCTAGCGAGTTCTCCGGGGTCTCCTACAATGAGCAGTTCTTC. Its translation is CASSLRRSSEFSGVSYNEQFF.

Relative to its sample, this clonotype is medium-sized. The J gene is TRBJ1-6, the V gene TRBV6-5, with D possibly TRBD1 on 5 matching bases. CDR1 is MNHEY, CDR2 SVGAGI, per germline. This CDR3 contains 14 residues. Trimming removed 7 bases from V and 1 base from J, with 8 bases in between. The CDR3 DNA follows: TGTGCCAGCAATCGGGGGTCCTATAATTCACCCCTCCACTTT. Translated, it gives CASNRGSYNSPLHF.